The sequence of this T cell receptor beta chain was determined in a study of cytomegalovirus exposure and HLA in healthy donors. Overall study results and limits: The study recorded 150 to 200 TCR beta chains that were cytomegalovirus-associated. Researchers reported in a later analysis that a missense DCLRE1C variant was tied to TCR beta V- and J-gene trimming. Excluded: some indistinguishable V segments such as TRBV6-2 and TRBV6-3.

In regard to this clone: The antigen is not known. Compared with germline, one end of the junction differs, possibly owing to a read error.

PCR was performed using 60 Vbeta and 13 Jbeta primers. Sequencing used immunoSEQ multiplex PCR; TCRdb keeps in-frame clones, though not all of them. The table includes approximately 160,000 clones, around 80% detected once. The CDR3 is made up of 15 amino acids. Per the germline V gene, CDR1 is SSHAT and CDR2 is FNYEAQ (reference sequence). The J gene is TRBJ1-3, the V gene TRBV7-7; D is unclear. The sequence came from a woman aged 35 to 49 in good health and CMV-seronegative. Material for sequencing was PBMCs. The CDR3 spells CASSPSGSLGNTIYF. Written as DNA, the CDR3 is TGTGCTAGCAGCCCGTCCGGGAGCCTTGGAAACACCATATATTTT.